A selection of T cell receptor beta chains follows, all from one sample in a study of blood T cell repertoires in COVID-19. Some clones are missing from TCRdb's copy, which holds only in-frame ones; the method was immunoSEQ multiplex PCR. The table has 200,000 or so clones, about 88% seen once. Sequencing input: PBMCs or T cells enriched from blood (not recorded which). The receptors were gathered from a woman aged 25 to 39 who had recovered from COVID-19. Both conserved end residues are part of each CDR3. A D gene is named only where the DNA matches it firmly. Rows may omit the clone size; those that give it use once, few, many or a size class.

j_call cdr3_length clone_size d_call v_call cdr3_nt cdr3_aa
TRBJ2-7 18 NA TRBD2 TRBV11-2 TGTGCCAGCAGCTTAGGGCCTAGCGGGGGGGCAATGGGATACGAGCAGTACTTC CASSLGPSGGAMGYEQYF
TRBJ2-7 13 NA NA TRBV10-2 TGCGCCAGCAGTTCAGGGTTGGGCTACGAGCAGTACTTC CASSSGLGYEQYF
TRBJ2-2 15 NA NA TRBV2 TGTGCCAGCAAAGGGCTGACAGGAGGCACCGGGGAGCTGTTTTTT CASKGLTGGTGELFF
TRBJ2-7 15 NA TRBD1 TRBV7-9 TGTGCCAGCAGCTCCTTAAACACAGGGGCTGGGGAGCAGTACTTC CASSSLNTGAGEQYF
TRBJ1-1 13 few NA TRBV19 TGTGCCAGTAGCCTTAAAATGAACACTGAAGCTTTCTTT CASSLKMNTEAFF
TRBJ1-5 12 NA NA TRBV19 TGTGCCAGGAGGCATGCCAATCAGCCCCAGCATTTT CARRHANQPQHF
TRBJ2-1 15 NA TRBD1 TRBV5-1 TGCGCCAGCAGCTTTGGGCAGGGGGCATACAATGAGCAGTTCTTC CASSFGQGAYNEQFF
TRBJ2-5 13 NA NA TRBV4-1 TGCGCCAGCAGCCAAGAACAGCAAGAGACCCAGTACTTC CASSQEQQETQYF
TRBJ1-2 15 NA TRBD1 TRBV7-2 TGTGCCAGCAGCTTAGAGCCGGGACAGATTTCCGGCTACACCTTC CASSLEPGQISGYTF
TRBJ2-7 15 NA NA TRBV27 TGTGCCAGCAGTTTGTCATACCGGGATTCCTACGAGCAGTACTTC CASSLSYRDSYEQYF
TRBJ2-3 15 NA NA TRBV18 TGTGCCAGCTCACCTTGGGCAGGGGGAGGAGATACGCAGTATTTT CASSPWAGGGDTQYF
TRBJ1-6 15 NA TRBD1 TRBV4-2 TGTGCCAGCAGCCCCGACAGGGGGGAAAATTCACCCCTCCACTTT CASSPDRGENSPLHF
TRBJ2-2 17 once NA TRBV4-1 TGCGCCAGCAGCCAGCGGACAGCCCAGACGAACACCGGGGAGCTGTTTTTT CASSQRTAQTNTGELFF
TRBJ1-3 15 few NA TRBV6-5 TGTGCCAGCAGTCTCCGCCCAGGGGTCGGAAACACCATATATTTT CASSLRPGVGNTIYF
TRBJ1-2 13 NA NA TRBV6-5 TGTGCCAGTGCGACAGAGTTGAACTATGGCTACACCTTC CASATELNYGYTF
TRBJ2-7 13 NA NA TRBV7-9 TGTGCCAGCAGCTACGCAGGGGTAGACGAGCAGTACTTC CASSYAGVDEQYF
TRBJ1-4 15 NA NA TRBV19 TGTGCCAGTAGTATAGGCCCAGGGCTAAATGAAAAACTGTTTTTT CASSIGPGLNEKLFF
TRBJ2-2 15 NA NA TRBV10-3 TGTGCCATCAGTGATTGGCGGGCGAACACCGGGGAGCTGTTTTTT CAISDWRANTGELFF
TRBJ2-6 15 NA NA TRBV15 TGTGCCACCAGTCTACAGTCCTCTGGGGCCAACGTCCTGACTTTC CATSLQSSGANVLTF
TRBJ1-1 15 NA TRBD1 TRBV5-1 TGCGCCAGCAGCGAGCAGACAGGGATGAACACTGAAGCTTTCTTT CASSEQTGMNTEAFF
TRBJ1-4 14 NA TRBD1 TRBV5-6 TGTGCCAGCAGCTTCGGGACAGGGCTTCTTGAACTGTTTTTT CASSFGTGLLELFF
TRBJ2-7 14 NA NA TRBV5-6 TGTGCCAGCAGCTTGGCCGGGACAAGGAACGAGCAGTACTTC CASSLAGTRNEQYF
TRBJ2-4 14 NA NA TRBV4-1 TGCGCCAGCAGCCATCCCGGGACATCTAACATTCAGTACTTC CASSHPGTSNIQYF
TRBJ1-1 13 NA NA TRBV19 TGTGCCAGTAGTATAGAGGCGACAGCTGAAGCTTTCTTT CASSIEATAEAFF
TRBJ2-2 12 NA NA TRBV7-6 TGTGCCAGCAGCTTATTATCCGGGGAGCTGTTTTTT CASSLLSGELFF
TRBJ1-4 12 NA TRBD1 TRBV25-1 TGTGCCAGTCGACAGGGAGATGAAAAACTGTTTTTT CASRQGDEKLFF
TRBJ1-2 13 NA TRBD1 TRBV6-5 TGTGCCAGCAGTTTCCAGGGGGCGCAGGGCTACACCTTC CASSFQGAQGYTF
TRBJ1-2 11 NA NA TRBV2 TGTGCCAGGGGGAGGGCTATTGGCTACACCTTC CARGRAIGYTF
TRBJ1-3 15 NA NA TRBV19 TGTGCCAGTAGTTCAACAGGAAGCTCTGGAAACACCATATATTTT CASSSTGSSGNTIYF
TRBJ1-1 16 NA NA TRBV5-4 TGTGCCAGCAGCTTGTGGGCAGGGGATGTGAACACTGAAGCTTTCTTT CASSLWAGDVNTEAFF
TRBJ1-1 14 NA NA TRBV6-5 TGTGCCAGCAGTAAGACAGGTTTGAACACTGAAGCTTTCTTT CASSKTGLNTEAFF
TRBJ2-1 15 NA TRBD2 TRBV19 TGTGCCAGTAGTCTCCCAGGACTAGCCCACAATGAGCAGTTCTTC CASSLPGLAHNEQFF
TRBJ2-1 15 few NA TRBV5-1 TGCGCCAGCAGCTTGGCGTCTGAGGCAGCGTATGAGCAGTTCTTC CASSLASEAAYEQFF
TRBJ2-1 14 NA NA TRBV4-3 TGCGCCAGCAGCCGAAGGTGGTCACGGGATGAGCAGTTCTTC CASSRRWSRDEQFF
TRBJ2-2 16 NA NA TRBV21-1 TGTGCCAGCAGCAAAGTCGGGTCGAAAAACACCGGGGAGCTGTTTTTT CASSKVGSKNTGELFF
TRBJ2-3 16 NA TRBD2 TRBV7-6 TGTGCCAGCAGCTTAGTAGGGACTAGTGGCACAGATACGCAGTATTTT CASSLVGTSGTDTQYF
TRBJ2-1 16 NA NA TRBV27 TGTGCCAGCAGTTTATCATGGCAGGGAGGCTACAATGAGCAGTTCTTC CASSLSWQGGYNEQFF
TRBJ2-5 15 NA NA TRBV5-5 TGTGCCAGCAGCTTTGTCCCCGGGGACATGGAGACCCAGTACTTC CASSFVPGDMETQYF
TRBJ1-1 13 NA NA TRBV9 TGTGCCAGCAGCGGGTTGTCGAGAGGTGAAGCTTTCTTT CASSGLSRGEAFF
TRBJ1-1 14 NA TRBD1 TRBV9 TGTGCCAGCAGCGGGGGACAGGGGTTCACTGAAGCTTTCTTT CASSGGQGFTEAFF